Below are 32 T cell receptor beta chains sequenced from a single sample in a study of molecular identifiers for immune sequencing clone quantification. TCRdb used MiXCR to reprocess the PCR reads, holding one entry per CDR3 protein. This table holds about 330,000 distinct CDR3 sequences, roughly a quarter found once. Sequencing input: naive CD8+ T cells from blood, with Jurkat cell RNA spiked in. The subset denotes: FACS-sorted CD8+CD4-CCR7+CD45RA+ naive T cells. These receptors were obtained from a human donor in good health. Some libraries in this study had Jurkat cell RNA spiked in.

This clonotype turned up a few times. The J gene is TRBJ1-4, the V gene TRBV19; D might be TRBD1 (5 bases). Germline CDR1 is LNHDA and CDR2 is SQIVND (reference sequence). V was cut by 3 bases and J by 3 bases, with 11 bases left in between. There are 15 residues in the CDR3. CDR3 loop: CASSMMDTSNEKLFF. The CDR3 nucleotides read TGTGCCAGTAGTATGATGGACACTTCTAATGAAAAACTGTTTTTT. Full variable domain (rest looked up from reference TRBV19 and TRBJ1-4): DGGITQSPKYLFRKEGQNVTLSCEQNLNHDAMYWYRQDPGQGLRLIYYSQIVNDFQKGDIAEGYSVSREKKESFPLTVTSAQKNPTAFYLCASSMMDTSNEKLFFGSGTQLSVL.

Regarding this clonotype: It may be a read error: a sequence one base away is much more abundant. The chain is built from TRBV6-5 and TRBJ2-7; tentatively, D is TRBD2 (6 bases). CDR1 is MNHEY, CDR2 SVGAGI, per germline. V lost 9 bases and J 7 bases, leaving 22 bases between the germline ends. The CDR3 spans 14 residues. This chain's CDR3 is CASSCSGELGEQYF. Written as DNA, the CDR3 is TGTGCCAGTTCCTGTTCGGGGGAGCTTGGAGAGCAGTACTTC.

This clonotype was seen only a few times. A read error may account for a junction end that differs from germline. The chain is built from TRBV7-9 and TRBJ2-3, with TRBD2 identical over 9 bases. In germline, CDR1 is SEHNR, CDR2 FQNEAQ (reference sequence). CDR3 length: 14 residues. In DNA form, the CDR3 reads TGTGCCAGCAGCCTAGCGGGAAGGTCAGATACGCAGTATTTT. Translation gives CASSLAGRSDTQYF. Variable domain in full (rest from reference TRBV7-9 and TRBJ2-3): DTGVSQNPRHKITKRGQNVTFRCDPISEHNRLYWYRQTLGQGPEFLTYFQNEAQLEKSRLLSDRFSAERPKGSFSTLEIQRTEQGDSAMYLCASSLAGRSDTQYFGPGTRLTVL.

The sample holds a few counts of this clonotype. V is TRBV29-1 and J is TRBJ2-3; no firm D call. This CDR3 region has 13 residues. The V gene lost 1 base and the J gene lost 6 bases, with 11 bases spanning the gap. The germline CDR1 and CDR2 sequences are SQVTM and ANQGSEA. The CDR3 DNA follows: TGCAGCGTTGAAGGGCTCACGGCGGATACGCAGTATTTT. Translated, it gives CSVEGLTADTQYF.

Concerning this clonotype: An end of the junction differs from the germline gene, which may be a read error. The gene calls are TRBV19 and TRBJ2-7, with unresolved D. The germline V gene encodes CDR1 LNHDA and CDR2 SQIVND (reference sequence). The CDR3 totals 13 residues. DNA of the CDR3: TGTGCCAGTAAGGGTCCGGAATTCTACGAGCAGTGCTTC. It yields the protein CASKGPEFYEQCF.

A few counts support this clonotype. The CDR3 loop reads CSATTSISYEQYF. CDR3 DNA: TGCAGTGCCACTACTAGTATCTCCTACGAGCAGTACTTC. V is TRBV20-1 and J is TRBJ2-7, with D possibly matching TRBD2 (5 bases). Germline values: CDR1 DFQATT, CDR2 SNEGSKA (reference sequence). This CDR3 comprises 13 residues. Trimming pared 6 bases from V and 0 bases from J, leaving 12 bases between.

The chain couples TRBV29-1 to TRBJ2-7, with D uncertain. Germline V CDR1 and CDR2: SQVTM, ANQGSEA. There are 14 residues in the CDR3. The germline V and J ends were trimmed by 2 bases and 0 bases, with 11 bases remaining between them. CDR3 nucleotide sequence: TGCAGCGTTGAAATCGTGGCAGACTCCTACGAGCAGTACTTC. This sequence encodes CSVEIVADSYEQYF.

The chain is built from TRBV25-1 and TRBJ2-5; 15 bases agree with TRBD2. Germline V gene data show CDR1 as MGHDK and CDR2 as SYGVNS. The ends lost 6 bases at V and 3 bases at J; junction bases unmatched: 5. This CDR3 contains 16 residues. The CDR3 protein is CASRSGTSGGKETQYF. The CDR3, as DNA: TGTGCCAGCAGAAGCGGGACTAGCGGGGGGAAAGAGACCCAGTACTTC.

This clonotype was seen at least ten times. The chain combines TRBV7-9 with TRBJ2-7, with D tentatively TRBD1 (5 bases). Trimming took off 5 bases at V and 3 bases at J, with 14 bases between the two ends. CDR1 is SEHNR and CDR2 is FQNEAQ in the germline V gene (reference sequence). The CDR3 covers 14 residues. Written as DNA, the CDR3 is TGTGCCAGCAGCCCTACAGGAAGCTTCTACGAGCAGTACTTC. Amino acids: CASSPTGSFYEQYF. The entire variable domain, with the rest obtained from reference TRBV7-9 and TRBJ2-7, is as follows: DTGVSQNPRHKITKRGQNVTFRCDPISEHNRLYWYRQTLGQGPEFLTYFQNEAQLEKSRLLSDRFSAERPKGSFSTLEIQRTEQGDSAMYLCASSPTGSFYEQYFGPGTRLTVT.

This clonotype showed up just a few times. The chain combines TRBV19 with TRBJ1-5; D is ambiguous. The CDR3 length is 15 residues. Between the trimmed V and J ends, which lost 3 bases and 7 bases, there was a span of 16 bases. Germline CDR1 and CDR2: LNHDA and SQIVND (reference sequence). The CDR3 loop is CASSMGWGAGQPQHF. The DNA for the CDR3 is TGTGCCAGTAGTATGGGATGGGGAGCGGGCCAGCCCCAGCATTTT.

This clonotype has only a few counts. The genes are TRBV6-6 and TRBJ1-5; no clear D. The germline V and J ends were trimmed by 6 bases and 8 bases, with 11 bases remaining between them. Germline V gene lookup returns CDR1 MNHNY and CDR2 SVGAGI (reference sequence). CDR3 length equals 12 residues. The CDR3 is CASSPTGKPQHF. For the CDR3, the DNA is TGTGCCAGCAGCCCGACCGGGAAGCCCCAGCATTTT.

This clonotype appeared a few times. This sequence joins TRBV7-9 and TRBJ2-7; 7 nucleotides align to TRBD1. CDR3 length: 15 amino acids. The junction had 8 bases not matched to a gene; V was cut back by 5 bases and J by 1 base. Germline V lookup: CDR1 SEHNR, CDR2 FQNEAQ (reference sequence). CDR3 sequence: CASSPPGQISYEQYF. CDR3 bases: TGTGCCAGCAGCCCGCCGGGACAGATTTCCTACGAGCAGTACTTC. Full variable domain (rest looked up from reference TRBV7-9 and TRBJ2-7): DTGVSQNPRHKITKRGQNVTFRCDPISEHNRLYWYRQTLGQGPEFLTYFQNEAQLEKSRLLSDRFSAERPKGSFSTLEIQRTEQGDSAMYLCASSPPGQISYEQYFGPGTRLTVT.

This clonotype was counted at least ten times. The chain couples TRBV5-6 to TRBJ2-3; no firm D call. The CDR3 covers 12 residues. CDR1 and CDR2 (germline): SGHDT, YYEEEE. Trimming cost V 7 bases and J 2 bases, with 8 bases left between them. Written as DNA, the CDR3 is TGTGCCAGCTCTCTCTTCACAGATACGCAGTATTTT. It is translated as CASSLFTDTQYF.

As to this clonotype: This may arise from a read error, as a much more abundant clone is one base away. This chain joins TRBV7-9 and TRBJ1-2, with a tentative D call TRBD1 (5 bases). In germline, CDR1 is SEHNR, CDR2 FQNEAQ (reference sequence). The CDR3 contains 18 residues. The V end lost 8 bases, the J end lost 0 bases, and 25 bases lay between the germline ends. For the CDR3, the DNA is TGTGCCAGCGCATCGACGCGGGACGACCTTCCCGCTAACTATGGCTACACCTTC. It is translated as CASASTRDDLPANYGYTF.

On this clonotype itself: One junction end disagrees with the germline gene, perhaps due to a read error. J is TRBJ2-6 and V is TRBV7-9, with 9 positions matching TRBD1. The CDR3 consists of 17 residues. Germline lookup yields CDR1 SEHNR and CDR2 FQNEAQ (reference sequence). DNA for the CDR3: TGTACCAGCAGCTTTTGGACAGGGGTTTATGGGGCCAACGTCCTGACTTTC. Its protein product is CTSSFWTGVYGANVLTF.

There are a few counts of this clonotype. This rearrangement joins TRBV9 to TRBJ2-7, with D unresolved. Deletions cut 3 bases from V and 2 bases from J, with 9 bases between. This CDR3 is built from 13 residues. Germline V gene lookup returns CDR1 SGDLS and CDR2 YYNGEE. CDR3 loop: CASSGPPAYEQYF. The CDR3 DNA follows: TGTGCCAGCAGCGGCCCTCCAGCCTACGAGCAGTACTTC.

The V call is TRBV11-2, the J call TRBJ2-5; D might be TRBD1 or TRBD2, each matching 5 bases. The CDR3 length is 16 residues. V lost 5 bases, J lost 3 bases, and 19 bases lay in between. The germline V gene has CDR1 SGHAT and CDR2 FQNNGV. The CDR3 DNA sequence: TGTGCCAGCAGCGTAGGGTACAGTGGGGGTAAAGAGACCCAGTACTTC. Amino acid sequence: CASSVGYSGGKETQYF.

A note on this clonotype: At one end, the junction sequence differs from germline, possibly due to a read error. The CDR3 region is CASSPPLAGRYIEQFF. The CDR3 DNA follows: TGTGCCAGCTCACCACCGCTAGCGGGGAGATACATTGAGCAGTTCTTC. The J gene is TRBJ2-1, the V gene TRBV18; TRBD2 matches 9 bases. CDR3 length: 16 residues. The V gene's germline CDR1 is KGHSH and CDR2 LQKENI.

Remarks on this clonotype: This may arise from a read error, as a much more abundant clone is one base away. The CDR3 region has the DNA TGTGCCTGCAGCTTAGTCCGGGCGAAGACCCAGTACTTC. It yields the protein CACSLVRAKTQYF. The chain has TRBV7-8 and TRBJ2-5; D unclear. The germline V gene encodes CDR1 SGHVS and CDR2 FQNEAQ. This CDR3 contains 13 residues. Based on the CDR3 plus reference TRBV7-8 and TRBJ2-5, the full variable domain is GAGVSQSPRYKVAKRGQDVALRCDPISGHVSLFWYQQALGQGPEFLTYFQNEAQLDKSGLPSDRFFAERPEGSVSTLKIQRTQQEDSAVYLCACSLVRAKTQYFGPGTRLLVL.

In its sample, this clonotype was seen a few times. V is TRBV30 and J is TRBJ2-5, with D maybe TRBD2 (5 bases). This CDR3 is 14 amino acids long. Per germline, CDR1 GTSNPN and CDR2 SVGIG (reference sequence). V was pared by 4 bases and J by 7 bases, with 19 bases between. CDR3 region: CAWTPSDLAGTQYF. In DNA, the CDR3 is TGTGCCTGGACCCCCTCGGACTTGGCTGGGACCCAGTACTTC. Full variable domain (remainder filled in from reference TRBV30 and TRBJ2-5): SQTIHQWPATLVQPVGSPLSLECTVEGTSNPNLYWYRQAAGRGLQLLFYSVGIGQISSEVPQNLSASRPQDRQFILSSKKLLLSDSGFYLCAWTPSDLAGTQYFGPGTRLLVL.

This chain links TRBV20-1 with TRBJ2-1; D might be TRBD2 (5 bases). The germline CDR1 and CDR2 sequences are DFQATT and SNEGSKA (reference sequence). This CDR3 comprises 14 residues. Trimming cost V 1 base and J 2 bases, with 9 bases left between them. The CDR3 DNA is TGCAGTGCTAGAGGGGTCGGGGCCTACAATGAGCAGTTCTTC. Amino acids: CSARGVGAYNEQFF.

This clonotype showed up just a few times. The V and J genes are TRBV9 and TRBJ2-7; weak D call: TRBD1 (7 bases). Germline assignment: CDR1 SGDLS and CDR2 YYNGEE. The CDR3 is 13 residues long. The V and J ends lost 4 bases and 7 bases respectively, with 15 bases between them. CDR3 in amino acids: CASSPGGSGEQYF. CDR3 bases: TGTGCCAGCAGCCCAGGGGGGTCCGGAGAGCAGTACTTC.

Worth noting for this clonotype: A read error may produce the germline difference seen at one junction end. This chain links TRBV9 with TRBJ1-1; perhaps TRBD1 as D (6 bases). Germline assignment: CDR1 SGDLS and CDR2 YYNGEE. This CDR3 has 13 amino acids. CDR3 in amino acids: CTSSVGGSTEAFF. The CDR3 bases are TGTACCAGCAGCGTAGGGGGTTCTACTGAAGCTTTCTTT.

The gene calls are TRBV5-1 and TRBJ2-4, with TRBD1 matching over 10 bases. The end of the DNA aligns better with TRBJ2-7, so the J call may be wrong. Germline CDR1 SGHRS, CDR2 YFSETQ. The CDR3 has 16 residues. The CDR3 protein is CASSGPGQGIRDEQYF. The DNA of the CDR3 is TGCGCCAGCAGCGGGCCGGGACAGGGGATCCGGGACGAGCAGTACTTC.

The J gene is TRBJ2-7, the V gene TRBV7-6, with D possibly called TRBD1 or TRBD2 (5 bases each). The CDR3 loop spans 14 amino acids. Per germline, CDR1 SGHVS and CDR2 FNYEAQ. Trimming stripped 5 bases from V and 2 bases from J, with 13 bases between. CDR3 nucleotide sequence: TGTGCCAGCAGCCCCCCGGGACGGCCCTACGAGCAGTACTTC. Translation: CASSPPGRPYEQYF.

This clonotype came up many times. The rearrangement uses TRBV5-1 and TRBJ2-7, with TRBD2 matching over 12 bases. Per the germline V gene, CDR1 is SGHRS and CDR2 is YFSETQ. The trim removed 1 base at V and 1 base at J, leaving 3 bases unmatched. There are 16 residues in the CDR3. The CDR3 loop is CASSLSGTSGSYEQYF. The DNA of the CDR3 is TGCGCCAGCAGCTTGTCCGGGACTAGCGGGTCCTACGAGCAGTACTTC.

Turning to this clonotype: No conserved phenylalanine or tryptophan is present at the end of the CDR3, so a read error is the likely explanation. CDR3 protein: CASSQDALLGTEAFL. The CDR3 nucleotides read TGCGCCAGCAGCCAAGACGCCTTACTGGGCACTGAAGCTTTCCTT. The chain carries TRBV4-1 and TRBJ1-1; D uncertain. Trimming left V 0 bases short and J 4 bases short, with 12 bases between. CDR1 and CDR2 (germline): MGHRA, YSYEKL. This CDR3 has 15 residues.

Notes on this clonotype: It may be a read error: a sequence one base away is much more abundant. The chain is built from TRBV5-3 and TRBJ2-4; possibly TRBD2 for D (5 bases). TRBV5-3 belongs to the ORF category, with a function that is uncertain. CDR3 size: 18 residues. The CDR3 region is CASSLFLPEALAKNVQYF. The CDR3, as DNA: TGTGCCAGCAGCTTGTTTTTACCAGAAGCTCTAGCCAAAAACGTTCAGTACTTC.

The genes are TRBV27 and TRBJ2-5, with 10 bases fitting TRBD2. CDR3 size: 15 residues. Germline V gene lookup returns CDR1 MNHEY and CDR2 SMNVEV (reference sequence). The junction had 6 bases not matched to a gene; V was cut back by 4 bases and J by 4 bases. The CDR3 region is CASSWASGSLETQYF. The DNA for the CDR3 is TGTGCCAGCAGTTGGGCTAGCGGGAGTTTAGAGACCCAGTACTTC.

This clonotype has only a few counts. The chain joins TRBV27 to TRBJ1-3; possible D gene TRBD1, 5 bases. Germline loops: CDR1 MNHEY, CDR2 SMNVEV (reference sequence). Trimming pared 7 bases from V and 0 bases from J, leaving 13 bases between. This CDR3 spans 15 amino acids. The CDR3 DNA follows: TGTGCCAGCACCCACGGGGCCTCCTCTGGAAACACCATATATTTT. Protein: CASTHGASSGNTIYF.

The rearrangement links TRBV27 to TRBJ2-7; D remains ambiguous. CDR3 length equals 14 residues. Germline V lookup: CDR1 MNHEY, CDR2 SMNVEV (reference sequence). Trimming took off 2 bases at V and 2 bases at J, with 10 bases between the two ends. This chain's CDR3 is CASSLESGAYEQYF. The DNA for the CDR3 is TGTGCCAGCAGTTTAGAGTCCGGAGCCTACGAGCAGTACTTC.

The chain's CDR3 is CASRHHGTQETQYF. The DNA of the CDR3 is TGTGCCAGCAGACACCATGGGACCCAAGAGACCCAGTACTTC. V usage is TRBV13 and J usage is TRBJ2-5; either TRBD1 or TRBD2 may supply D (5 bases each). The CDR3 consists of 14 residues. Germline V gene sequence: CDR1 PRHDT, CDR2 FYEKMQ (reference sequence). Trimming removed 6 bases from V and 1 base from J, with 12 bases in between.